This TCR beta chain derives from a study of T cell responses to AZD1222 COVID-19 vaccine. TCRdb keeps only in-frame clones here, not all; method: immunoSEQ multiplex PCR. The sample lists more than 75,000 clones; 85% to 90% were seen once. General study results and limits: The sample set comprised mostly white British donors with more females, and clonal diversity was possibly underestimated.

On this clone itself: The antigen remains unidentified.

The origin of this receptor is an adult in good health. The specimen was peripheral blood, collected on day 0 of AZD1222 vaccination.

The CDR3 protein is CASSYDLSSYEQYF. CDR3 sequence (DNA): TGTGCCAGCAGTTATGACTTGAGCTCCTACGAGCAGTACTTC. The chain is built from TRBV28 and TRBJ2-7, with D uncertain. Germline V lookup: CDR1 MDHEN, CDR2 SYDVKM. CDR3 length equals 14 residues. The V gene lost 4 bases and the J gene lost 0 bases, with 10 bases spanning the gap. The variable domain in full, with the rest retrieved from reference TRBV28 and TRBJ2-7, is DVKVTQSSRYLVKRTGEKVFLECVQDMDHENMFWYRQDPGLGLRLIYFSYDVKMKEKGDIPEGYSVSREKKERFSLILESASTNQTSMYLCASSYDLSSYEQYFGPGTRLTVT.